The 26 T cell receptor beta chains given below trace back to one sample, sequenced in a study of cytomegalovirus exposure and HLA in healthy donors. The PCR made use of 60 Vbeta and 13 Jbeta primers. TCRdb's copy holds only in-frame clones and misses some; the assay was immunoSEQ multiplex PCR. Of 84,000 or so clones listed, 70% to 85% are singletons. Sequenced: PBMCs. These receptors were obtained from a woman aged 50 to 65 in good health and CMV-seronegative.

V usage is TRBV6-6 and J usage is TRBJ2-1; D may be TRBD1 (6 bases). This CDR3 comprises 15 residues. Germline loops: CDR1 MNHNY, CDR2 SVGAGI (reference sequence). V shed 6 bases and J shed 0 bases, with 12 bases lying between them. CDR3 DNA: TGTGCCAGCAGCCAACAGGGAGTCTCCTACAATGAGCAGTTCTTC. Encoded protein: CASSQQGVSYNEQFF.

The DNA for the CDR3 is TGTGCCAGCAGTTTATCGGGAGGTGGGGAGCTGTTTTTT. It specifies CASSLSGGGELFF. The V and J genes are TRBV28 and TRBJ2-2, with 7 positions matching TRBD2. The CDR3 is 13 amino acids. From germline, CDR1 is MDHEN and CDR2 SYDVKM. J gave up 8 bases and V 1 base, and 1 base lay outside the gene matches.

The rearrangement uses TRBV4-1 and TRBJ2-5, with unresolved D. From germline, CDR1 is MGHRA and CDR2 YSYEKL. CDR3 size: 14 residues. Trimming cost V 1 base and J 1 base, with 7 bases left between them. CDR3 in DNA: TGCGCCAGCAGCCAAGTCCGTAGCCAAGAGACCCAGTACTTC. Amino acid sequence: CASSQVRSQETQYF.

This clone came up a few times. The chain joins TRBV6-5 to TRBJ1-1, with 10 bases identical to TRBD1. CDR1 and CDR2 (germline): MNHEY, SVGAGI. Unmatched junction bases numbered 5, after V lost 5 bases and J lost 2 bases. The CDR3 covers 15 residues. CDR3 protein: CASSQGQGRNTEAFF. The CDR3 DNA reads as TGTGCCAGCAGTCAGGGACAGGGGCGTAACACTGAAGCTTTCTTT.

The chain joins TRBV5-5 to TRBJ2-5; 11 nucleotides match TRBD2. CDR1 is SGHKS, CDR2 YYEKEE, per germline (reference sequence). The CDR3 is made up of 15 amino acids. J was trimmed by 5 bases and V by 5 bases; bases with no gene match: 8. The CDR3 sequence: CASSFSGRAGETQYF. CDR3 coding DNA: TGTGCCAGCAGTTTTAGCGGGAGGGCCGGGGAGACCCAGTACTTC.

J is TRBJ2-1 and V is TRBV19, with 10 bases identical to TRBD2. V lost 5 bases, J lost 5 bases, and 6 bases stayed unmatched. Germline lookup yields CDR1 LNHDA and CDR2 SQIVND (reference sequence). CDR3 length: 15 residues. The CDR3 DNA is TGTGCCAGTAGTCCTATAGCGGGAGGTAACAATGAGCAGTTCTTC. This translates into CASSPIAGGNNEQFF. Filled out from reference TRBV19 and TRBJ2-1, the complete variable domain reads DGGITQSPKYLFRKEGQNVTLSCEQNLNHDAMYWYRQDPGQGLRLIYYSQIVNDFQKGDIAEGYSVSREKKESFPLTVTSAQKNPTAFYLCASSPIAGGNNEQFFGPGTRLTVL.

J is TRBJ1-2 and V is TRBV9; D may be TRBD1 (6 bases). Trimming left V 2 bases short and J 0 bases short, with 14 bases between. Per the germline V gene, CDR1 is SGDLS and CDR2 is YYNGEE. The CDR3 is 16 amino acids. The CDR3 here is CASSVGTPKANYGYTF. The CDR3 coding sequence is TGTGCCAGCAGCGTGGGGACACCTAAAGCTAACTATGGCTACACCTTC. The full variable domain, in which reference TRBV9 and TRBJ1-2 provide the parts outside the CDR3, is DSGVTQTPKHLITATGQRVTLRCSPRSGDLSVYWYQQSLDQGLQFLIQYYNGEERAKGNILERFSAQQFPDLHSELNLSSLELGDSALYFCASSVGTPKANYGYTFGSGTRLTVV.

This clone was counted a single time. The chain employs TRBV6-5 and TRBJ2-7; a weak D match, TRBD1 (6 bases). V gave up 0 bases and J gave up 3 bases, with 12 bases separating them. CDR3 length equals 15 residues. CDR1 and CDR2 (germline): MNHEY, SVGAGI. Here the CDR3 DNA reads TGTGCCAGCAGTTACTCGAACAGGGAGTACTACGAGCAGTACTTC. Translated: CASSYSNREYYEQYF.

This clone was seen just once. The V and J genes are TRBV4-2 and TRBJ2-1, with D uncertain. The CDR3 sequence is 15 residues long. V dropped 0 bases and J dropped 5 bases, with 11 bases sitting between them. Per the germline V gene, CDR1 is LGHNA and CDR2 is YNFKEQ. The CDR3 spells CASSQDSGPDNEQFF. The CDR3 nucleotides read TGTGCCAGCAGCCAAGATAGTGGGCCAGACAATGAGCAGTTCTTC.

This clone appeared a few times. This chain links TRBV5-6 with TRBJ1-1; TRBD1 agrees at 7 bases. V was clipped by 2 bases and J by 0 bases; unmatched bases: 1. The germline V gene encodes CDR1 SGHDT and CDR2 YYEEEE. There are 14 residues in the CDR3. The CDR3 protein is CASSFGTVNTEAFF. The CDR3, as DNA: TGTGCCAGCAGCTTTGGGACAGTGAACACTGAAGCTTTCTTT.

The V call is TRBV6-6, the J call TRBJ2-7; 9 positions match TRBD1. The CDR3 length is 16 residues. Unmatched junction bases numbered 10, after V lost 0 bases and J lost 7 bases. Germline V gene sequence: CDR1 MNHNY, CDR2 SVGAGI (reference sequence). The CDR3 DNA follows: TGTGCCAGCAGTTACTCGTCGGGACAGGGAAGCTTGGAGCAGTACGTC. Its protein is CASSYSSGQGSLEQYV.

This clone appeared once. The CDR3 coding sequence is TGTGCCGTCGAGGCGCGAGGCTCAGATACGCAGTATTTT. This gives the protein CAVEARGSDTQYF. The J gene is TRBJ2-3, the V gene TRBV6-5, with no clear D. From germline, CDR1 is MNHEY and CDR2 SVGAGI. The CDR3 length is 13 residues. The ends were cut back, 11 bases at V and 4 bases at J, with 16 bases in the middle.

This clone was observed a single time. The chain carries TRBV6-1 and TRBJ2-1, with 10 bases aligning to TRBD2. V shed 5 bases, J shed 2 bases, and the junction held 0 bases outside the gene matches. The germline V gene encodes CDR1 MNHNS and CDR2 SASEGT. There are 14 residues in the CDR3. The CDR3 coding sequence is TGTGCCAGCAGTACTAGCGGGGCCTACAATGAGCAGTTCTTC. Translating it yields CASSTSGAYNEQFF.

This sequence joins TRBV11-2 and TRBJ1-1, with a tentative D call TRBD1 (5 bases). CDR3 length equals 14 residues. V was clipped by 2 bases and J by 2 bases, with 9 bases between them. CDR1 and CDR2 (germline): SGHAT, FQNNGV. DNA of the CDR3: TGTGCCAGCAGCTTACAGGGTACAAACACTGAAGCTTTCTTT. It codes for CASSLQGTNTEAFF.

The rearrangement uses TRBV7-2 and TRBJ2-7; 15 bases align to TRBD2. This CDR3 spans 19 amino acids. V lost 2 bases and J lost 3; bases outside the gene matches: 11. The V gene's germline CDR1 is SGHTA and CDR2 FQGNSA. The DNA for the CDR3 is TGTGCCAGCAGCTTAAGTGGACTAGCGGGAGGGCCGCCTATCTACGAGCAGTACTTC. Its translation: CASSLSGLAGGPPIYEQYF.

The chain has TRBV9 and TRBJ1-1; D gene ambiguous. The CDR3 covers 14 residues. CDR1 and CDR2 (germline): SGDLS, YYNGEE. The V end lost 2 bases, the J end lost 1 base, and 9 bases lay between the germline ends. The DNA for the CDR3 is TGTGCCAGCAGCGTTGGGCCTACGAACACTGAAGCTTTCTTT. It is translated as CASSVGPTNTEAFF. Supplemented by reference TRBV9 and TRBJ1-1, the full variable domain reads DSGVTQTPKHLITATGQRVTLRCSPRSGDLSVYWYQQSLDQGLQFLIQYYNGEERAKGNILERFSAQQFPDLHSELNLSSLELGDSALYFCASSVGPTNTEAFFGQGTRLTVV.

The chain joins TRBV29-1 to TRBJ1-1; the match to TRBD1 covers 7 bases. The CDR3 runs to 17 residues. V shed 7 bases and J 1 base; nucleotides not matched to a gene: 18. Germline assignment: CDR1 SQVTM and CDR2 ANQGSEA. The CDR3 nucleotides read TGCAGCGGCCGGGACAGTCGGTTGGGCCAGGAGAACACTGAAGCTTTCTTT. Encoded protein: CSGRDSRLGQENTEAFF.

The rearrangement links TRBV18 to TRBJ1-4, with D unresolved. The CDR3 is 14 residues long. With 5 bases removed from V and 8 bases from J, the gap between germline ends came to 15 bases. CDR1 is KGHSH, CDR2 LQKENI, per germline. The CDR3 coding sequence is TGTGCCAGCTCAGCCGGGTCTCGAGTAGAAAAACTGTTTTTT. Translated: CASSAGSRVEKLFF.

J is TRBJ2-7 and V is TRBV5-4; 7 bases line up with TRBD1. Trimming took 0 bases from V and 6 from J; bases not matched to a gene: 3. Looked up from germline, CDR1 is SGHNT and CDR2 is YYREEE (reference sequence). The CDR3 has 13 residues. In DNA form, the CDR3 reads TGTGCCAGCAGCTTGGTACAGGGGACCGAGCAGTACTTC. Translated, it gives CASSLVQGTEQYF. Drawing the rest from reference TRBV5-4 and TRBJ2-7, the complete variable domain is ETGVTQSPTHLIKTRGQQVTLRCSSQSGHNTVSWYQQALGQGPQFIFQYYREEENGRGNFPPRFSGLQFPNYSSELNVNALELDDSALYLCASSLVQGTEQYFGPGTRLTVT.

The chain couples TRBV2 to TRBJ2-5, with 9 positions matching TRBD2. Germline V gives CDR1 SNHLY, CDR2 FYNNEI. This CDR3 comprises 14 residues. V lost 9 bases and J lost 3; bases outside the gene matches: 8. The DNA of the CDR3 is TGTGCCAGATTACCGGCGGGAGGGGAAGAGACCCAGTACTTC. Translated: CARLPAGGEETQYF.

The chain has TRBV10-3 and TRBJ1-5; D is unresolved. V lost 8 bases and J lost 0, with 14 bases in between. Germline V gives CDR1 ENHRY, CDR2 SYGVKD. The CDR3 length is 15 residues. CDR3 bases: TGTGCCATCGGCGACTCTCTCTATAGCAATCAGCCCCAGCATTTT. Residues: CAIGDSLYSNQPQHF.

The rearrangement joins TRBV15 to TRBJ2-3, with 9 bases that match TRBD1. The CDR3 has 18 residues. The V and J ends lost 0 bases and 2 bases, in that order; junction bases with no gene match: 9. Per germline, CDR1 LNHNV and CDR2 YYDKDF (reference sequence). CDR3 region: CATSRDRKGQGNTDTQYF. The CDR3, as DNA: TGTGCCACCAGCAGAGATCGAAAGGGACAGGGCAACACAGATACGCAGTATTTT.

The V and J genes are TRBV6-6 and TRBJ2-3; TRBD1 might be the D (7 bases). This CDR3 contains 16 residues. Germline-derived CDR1 and CDR2 are MNHNY and SVGAGI (reference sequence). Trimming pared 7 bases from V and 0 bases from J, leaving 17 bases between. CDR3 sequence reads: CASKGALAGSTDTQYF. The DNA for the CDR3 is TGTGCCAGCAAGGGGGCTTTGGCGGGGAGCACAGATACGCAGTATTTT.

The gene calls are TRBV21-1 and TRBJ2-2; the table's D call of TRBD2 was not tested on the DNA. TRBV21-1 has pseudogene status. CDR3 length: 18 amino acids. The CDR3 region is CASSKELAGGMGTGELFF. The CDR3 region has the DNA TGTGCCAGCAGCAAAGAGCTAGCGGGAGGCATGGGTACCGGGGAGCTGTTTTTT.

The chain recombines TRBV27 with TRBJ2-3; D is uncertain. Germline loops: CDR1 MNHEY, CDR2 SMNVEV (reference sequence). Trimming pared 5 bases from V and 0 bases from J, leaving 6 bases between. The CDR3 covers 13 residues. CDR3 sequence reads: CASSPLSTDTQYF. CDR3 nucleotides: TGTGCCAGCAGTCCCCTCAGCACAGATACGCAGTATTTT.

The chain has TRBV28 and TRBJ2-7; D may be TRBD2 (6 bases). The CDR3 consists of 15 residues. Per germline, CDR1 MDHEN and CDR2 SYDVKM. V was cut by 10 bases and J by 0 bases, with 19 bases left in between. The CDR3 DNA sequence: TGTGCCACCTCGCACCCCCTAGCGAACTCCTACGAGCAGTACTTC. This codes for CATSHPLANSYEQYF.